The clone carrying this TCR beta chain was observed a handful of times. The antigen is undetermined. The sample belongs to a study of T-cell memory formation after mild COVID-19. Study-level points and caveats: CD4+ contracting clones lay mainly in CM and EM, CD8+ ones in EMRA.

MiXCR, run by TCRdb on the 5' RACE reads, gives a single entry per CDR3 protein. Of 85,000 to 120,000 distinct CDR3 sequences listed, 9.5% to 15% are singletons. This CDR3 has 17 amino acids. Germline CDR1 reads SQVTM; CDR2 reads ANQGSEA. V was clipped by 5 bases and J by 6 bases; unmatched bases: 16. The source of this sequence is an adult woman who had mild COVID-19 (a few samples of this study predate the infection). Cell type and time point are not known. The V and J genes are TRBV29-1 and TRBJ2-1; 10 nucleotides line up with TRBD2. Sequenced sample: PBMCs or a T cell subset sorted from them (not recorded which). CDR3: CSVLNYPLAGRVNEQFF. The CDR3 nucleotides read TGCAGCGTTTTAAATTACCCACTAGCGGGACGAGTCAATGAGCAGTTCTTC.